This T cell receptor beta chain was recovered during a study of monozygotic twins with inflammatory bowel disease. General study findings and limits: Patient repertoires may carry noise from differing immunosuppressive treatments. Lower TCRbeta diversity (inverse Simpson) was seen in IBD patients than in healthy co-twins.

Each UMI harboured a 6-nucleotide sample barcode and was appended via template switching. For both chains, the TCRalpha and TCRbeta cDNA went through two nested PCRs of around 15 and 9 cycles. No DNA is given; TCRdb re-called the 5' RACE reads and lists each CDR3 protein once. The table gives about 300,000 distinct CDR3 sequences; the top ten clones make up roughly 5.3% of it. As concerns this clonotype: What it binds is not known.

CDR1 is LNHNV and CDR2 is YYDKDF in the germline V gene (reference sequence). This CDR3 is 15 amino acids long. The clonotype originates from a human donor with ulcerative colitis or Crohn's disease, or a healthy co-twin of an affected twin (not recorded which). The V gene is TRBV15, the J gene TRBJ1-2. The specimen was blood. The chain's CDR3 is CATSSENPRAYGYTF.